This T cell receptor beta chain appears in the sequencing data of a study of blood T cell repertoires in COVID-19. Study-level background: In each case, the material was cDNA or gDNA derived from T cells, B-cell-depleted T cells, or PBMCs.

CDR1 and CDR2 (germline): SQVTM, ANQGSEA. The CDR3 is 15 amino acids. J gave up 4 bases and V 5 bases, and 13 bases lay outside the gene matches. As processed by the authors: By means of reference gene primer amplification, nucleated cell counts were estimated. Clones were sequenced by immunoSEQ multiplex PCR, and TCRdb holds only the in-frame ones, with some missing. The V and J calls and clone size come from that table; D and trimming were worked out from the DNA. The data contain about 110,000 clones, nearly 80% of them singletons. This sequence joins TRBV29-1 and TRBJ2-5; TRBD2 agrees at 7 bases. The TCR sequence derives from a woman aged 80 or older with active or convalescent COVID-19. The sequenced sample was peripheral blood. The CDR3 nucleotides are TGCAGCGTTCAGGTCGGGCGGGGGAATGGAGAGACCCAGTACTTC. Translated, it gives CSVQVGRGNGETQYF.